Each of the 30 T cell receptor beta chains below was sequenced from the same sample in a study of T cell responses to AZD1222 COVID-19 vaccine. The repertoire was sequenced with immunoSEQ multiplex PCR; TCRdb's copy has only in-frame clones and lacks some. This sample has about 86,000 clones; around nine tenths occur once, and the top ten carry approximately 5.3%. Specimen: peripheral blood, collected 28 days after the second AZD1222 dose. The receptors were gathered from an adult who received the AZD1222 COVID-19 vaccine.

The chain couples TRBV14 to TRBJ2-2; D perhaps matches TRBD1 (5 bases). Germline CDR1 is SGHDN and CDR2 is FVKESK. The CDR3 has 17 amino acids. The V and J ends lost 0 bases and 5 bases respectively, with 16 bases between them. The CDR3 is CASSQDRAGRRTGELFF. CDR3 in DNA: TGTGCCAGCAGCCAAGATAGGGCAGGGCGTCGGACCGGGGAGCTGTTTTTT.

The V and J genes are TRBV2 and TRBJ1-2; 7 nucleotides align to TRBD1. The germline CDR1 and CDR2 sequences are SNHLY and FYNNEI. This CDR3 region has 16 residues. Unmatched junction bases numbered 5, after V lost 1 base and J lost 0 bases. CDR3 sequence (DNA): TGTGCCAGCAGTGAAGTGGGGACAGCCCCTAACTATGGCTACACCTTC. It codes for CASSEVGTAPNYGYTF.

This clone came up a few times. This chain joins TRBV14 and TRBJ2-7; TRBD1 matches 9 bases. The V segment lost 3 bases and the J segment 9 bases; nucleotides outside the gene matches: 9. The CDR3 contains 14 residues. The germline V gene encodes CDR1 SGHDN and CDR2 FVKESK. The CDR3 DNA reads TGTGCCAGCAGCCATGGACAGGGGAGGTTAGGGCAGTACTTC. Translating it yields CASSHGQGRLGQYF.

The V gene is TRBV9, the J gene TRBJ1-1; 7 nucleotides align to TRBD1. Per germline, CDR1 SGDLS and CDR2 YYNGEE. J lost 2 bases, V lost 3 bases, and 10 bases had no gene match. CDR3 size: 16 residues. The CDR3 DNA sequence: TGTGCCAGCAGCGCGAGGGACAGAGAGTTTAACACTGAAGCTTTCTTT. This gives the protein CASSARDREFNTEAFF.

V usage is TRBV6-5 and J usage is TRBJ1-1, with D maybe TRBD1 (6 bases). From germline, CDR1 is MNHEY and CDR2 SVGAGI. This CDR3 contains 13 residues. Trimming took 5 bases from V and 4 from J, leaving 11 bases between them. DNA for the CDR3: TGTGCCAGCAGTACAGGGCGGTCCACTGAAGCTTTCTTT. Translated: CASSTGRSTEAFF.

V gene TRBV30 combines with J gene TRBJ2-7; 9 bases are shared with TRBD2. V lost 5 bases, J lost 5 bases, and 10 bases stayed unmatched. This CDR3 is built from 14 residues. Looked up from germline, CDR1 is GTSNPN and CDR2 is SVGIG (reference sequence). CDR3 DNA: TGTGCCTGGGGTTCCGGGACTAGCTTTAACGAGCAGTACTTC. Protein: CAWGSGTSFNEQYF. Full variable domain (missing parts from reference TRBV30 and TRBJ2-7): SQTIHQWPATLVQPVGSPLSLECTVEGTSNPNLYWYRQAAGRGLQLLFYSVGIGQISSEVPQNLSASRPQDRQFILSSKKLLLSDSGFYLCAWGSGTSFNEQYFGPGTRLTVT.

This chain links TRBV11-2 with TRBJ2-1, with unresolved D. Deletions cut 5 bases from V and 5 bases from J, with 4 bases between. This CDR3 region has 11 residues. In germline, CDR1 is SGHAT, CDR2 FQNNGV. The CDR3 sequence is CASSPDNEQFF. The CDR3 bases are TGTGCCAGCAGCCCGGACAATGAGCAGTTCTTC.

The V and J genes are TRBV10-1 and TRBJ1-1; D not resolved. Trimming removed 4 bases from V and 2 bases from J, with 11 bases in between. The germline V gene has CDR1 WNHNN and CDR2 SYGVQD (reference sequence). The CDR3 covers 14 residues. The CDR3 spells CASSVLGINTEAFF. The CDR3 DNA sequence: TGCGCCAGCAGTGTCCTGGGGATTAACACTGAAGCTTTCTTT.

The chain combines TRBV4-1 with TRBJ1-2, with D perhaps matching TRBD1 (5 bases). CDR3 length: 15 residues. The V end was cut by 3 bases, the J end by 13 bases, with 24 bases between. The germline gives CDR1 MGHRA, CDR2 YSYEKL. This CDR3 reads CASSQRTRDPGSVTF. Here the CDR3 DNA reads TGCGCCAGCAGCCAGAGGACTCGGGACCCTGGATCGGTCACCTTC.

This clone was detected only a few times. The gene calls are TRBV20-1 and TRBJ1-1; D is uncertain. Germline V gene data show CDR1 as DFQATT and CDR2 as SNEGSKA (reference sequence). CDR3 length: 11 amino acids. V shed 4 bases and J shed 5 bases, with 8 bases lying between them. This CDR3 reads CSANEITEAFF. As DNA, the CDR3 is TGCAGTGCTAACGAGATTACTGAAGCTTTCTTT.

The J gene is TRBJ2-3, the V gene TRBV27, with 12 bases that match TRBD1. Germline loops: CDR1 MNHEY, CDR2 SMNVEV (reference sequence). Losses at the gene ends were 4 bases for V and 7 bases for J; bases not matched to a gene: 9. This CDR3 spans 16 amino acids. The CDR3 nucleotides read TGTGCCAGCAGTTCTATTGGGACAGGGGGCTATCATACGCAGTATTTT. The encoded protein is CASSSIGTGGYHTQYF.

The DNA for the CDR3 is TGTGCCAGCAGTTGGGACCCTCAAGAGACCCAGTACTTC. Its translation: CASSWDPQETQYF. The rearrangement uses TRBV7-9 and TRBJ2-5, with D perhaps assigned TRBD1 or TRBD2 (5 bases each). Germline CDR1 SEHNR, CDR2 FQNEAQ (reference sequence). Trimming left V 6 bases short and J 2 bases short, with 10 bases between. The CDR3 spans 13 residues.

V gene TRBV12-3 or TRBV12-4 combines with J gene TRBJ2-7; D unclear. Trimming removed 1 base at V and 3 bases at J, with 4 bases between. This CDR3 comprises 12 residues. Here the CDR3 reads CASSLVHYEQYF. The CDR3 DNA reads as TGTGCCAGCAGTTTAGTCCACTACGAGCAGTACTTC.

This chain uses TRBV6-4 with TRBJ2-2; D remains unclear. V lost 6 bases, J lost 7 bases, and 15 bases lay in between. The CDR3 contains 14 residues. Germline CDR1 and CDR2: MRHNA and SNTAGT. The CDR3 protein is CASRHERDSGELFF. The CDR3 DNA is TGTGCCAGCAGACACGAGCGAGATAGCGGGGAGCTGTTTTTT.

The chain recombines TRBV6-1 with TRBJ2-7, with D possibly matching TRBD2 (5 bases). Germline V gene sequence: CDR1 MNHNS, CDR2 SASEGT. The CDR3 runs to 13 residues. V lost 3 bases to trimming and J lost 3 bases, with 9 bases between them. CDR3 nucleotides: TGTGCCAGCAGTGAGACGGGAAGCTACGAGCAGTACTTC. Translating gives CASSETGSYEQYF.

The chain combines TRBV11-3 with TRBJ2-5; D unclear. Germline CDR1 reads SGHNT; CDR2 reads YENEEA. This CDR3 is built from 13 residues. V lost 2 bases to trimming and J lost 5 bases, with 9 bases between them. The DNA of the CDR3 is TGTGCCAGCAGCTTATGGGGTGGGGAGACCCAGTACTTC. This gives the protein CASSLWGGETQYF.

The chain has TRBV5-5 and TRBJ1-6; D is possibly TRBD1 (5 bases). The CDR3 runs to 16 residues. V gave up 4 bases and J gave up 8 bases, with 19 bases separating them. CDR1 and CDR2 from the germline V gene are SGHKS and YYEKEE (reference sequence). For the CDR3, the DNA is TGTGCCAGCAGCGTGGGACCTAAGGGCGGGGATTCACCCCTCCACTTT. Its protein product is CASSVGPKGGDSPLHF.

The chain recombines TRBV6-2 or TRBV6-3 with TRBJ1-2; no firm D call. The CDR3 spans 11 residues. Trimming removed 2 bases from V and 8 bases from J, with 6 bases in between. The germline V gene has CDR1 MNHEY and CDR2 SVGEGT. The CDR3 bases are TGTGCCAGCAGTTACGTAGGGGGCTACACCTTC. Amino acids: CASSYVGGYTF.

The chain is built from TRBV9 and TRBJ2-2; a possible D gene is TRBD1 (6 bases). Germline assignment: CDR1 SGDLS and CDR2 YYNGEE. V lost 5 bases and J 4 bases, leaving 21 bases between the germline ends. This CDR3 has 17 residues. CDR3 DNA: TGTGCCAGCAGTGGGGGCCTCAGGGGCCCTTCCACCGGGGAGCTGTTTTTT. Its protein is CASSGGLRGPSTGELFF.

The chain combines TRBV30 with TRBJ2-7; 7 positions agree with TRBD1. J gave up 11 bases and V 3 bases, and 7 bases lay outside the gene matches. This CDR3 contains 11 residues. CDR1 GTSNPN and CDR2 SVGIG come from the germline V gene (reference sequence). The CDR3 spells CAWSEGTVEYF. The CDR3 coding sequence is TGTGCCTGGAGCGAAGGGACAGTAGAGTACTTC.

The chain employs TRBV7-3 and TRBJ1-1; tentatively, D is TRBD1 (5 bases). The length of the CDR3 is 15 residues. V was pared by 1 base and J by 3 bases, with 12 bases between. CDR1 and CDR2 from the germline V gene are SGHTA and FQGTGA. The CDR3 region is CASSLKGQGDTEAFF. The CDR3 DNA reads as TGTGCCAGCAGCTTAAAGGGGCAGGGTGACACTGAAGCTTTCTTT.

In its sample, this clone was seen once. The genes are TRBV15 and TRBJ2-7; 7 bases agree with TRBD2. Germline CDR1 and CDR2: LNHNV and YYDKDF (reference sequence). This CDR3 has 15 amino acids. The ends lost 5 bases at V and 3 bases at J; junction bases unmatched: 10. This chain's CDR3 is CATSPGGSSLYEQYF. The DNA for the CDR3 is TGTGCCACCAGCCCCGGGGGGTCATCCCTCTACGAGCAGTACTTC.

DNA of the CDR3: TGTGCCTGGAGTCGTTCCCCAAATCAGCCCCAGCATTTT. Encoded protein: CAWSRSPNQPQHF. The chain carries TRBV30 and TRBJ1-5; D is unresolved. The CDR3 sequence is 13 residues long. Trimming left V 2 bases short and J 4 bases short, with 9 bases between. Germline lookup yields CDR1 GTSNPN and CDR2 SVGIG (reference sequence).

This chain uses TRBV6-5 with TRBJ1-5; no definite D call. V was cut by 6 bases and J by 0 bases, with 9 bases left in between. This CDR3 spans 14 amino acids. Germline V gene data show CDR1 as MNHEY and CDR2 as SVGAGI. CDR3 bases: TGTGCCAGCAGGGTCAGTGTTAGCAATCAGCCCCAGCATTTT. Amino acids: CASRVSVSNQPQHF.

The genes are TRBV3-1 (or the pseudogene TRBV3-2) and TRBJ1-3; unclear D gene. The CDR3 loop spans 16 amino acids. V lost 1 base, J lost 4 bases, and 14 bases lay in between. Germline loops: CDR1 LGHDT, CDR2 YNNKEL (reference sequence). The CDR3 region is CASSQVKLGFGNTIYF. CDR3 DNA: TGTGCCAGCAGCCAAGTGAAGTTGGGGTTCGGAAACACCATATATTTT.

The genes are TRBV4-1 and TRBJ1-1, with D possibly TRBD1 on 5 matching bases. Germline lookup yields CDR1 MGHRA and CDR2 YSYEKL. The CDR3 has 14 amino acids. Deletions cut 3 bases from V and 2 bases from J, with 10 bases between. CDR3 sequence: CASSQRTSNTEAFF. The CDR3 region has the DNA TGCGCCAGCAGCCAGAGGACATCAAACACTGAAGCTTTCTTT.

The chain carries TRBV25-1 and TRBJ2-7, with TRBD2 matching over 12 bases. The CDR3 is 14 residues long. Germline-derived CDR1 and CDR2 are MGHDK and SYGVNS. V lost 5 bases to trimming and J lost 4 bases; unmatched junction nucleotides: 3. The CDR3 region has the DNA TGTGCCAGCAGTTACACTAGCGGGGGGTACGAGCAGTACTTC. Amino acids: CASSYTSGGYEQYF.

The rearrangement uses TRBV6-5 and TRBJ1-5; the match to TRBD1 covers 7 bases. The CDR3 totals 14 residues. The germline V gene encodes CDR1 MNHEY and CDR2 SVGAGI. Trimming at V came to 9 bases and at J to 4 bases, leaving 9 bases not matched to a gene. CDR3 DNA sequence: TGTGCCAGTTCCGATGACAGGGTTAATCAGCCCCAGCATTTT. Translation gives CASSDDRVNQPQHF.

The gene calls are TRBV7-9 and TRBJ2-1; 11 nucleotides agree with TRBD1. The CDR3 contains 15 residues. J lost 4 bases, V lost 7 bases, and 6 bases had no gene match. The V gene's germline CDR1 is SEHNR and CDR2 FQNEAQ (reference sequence). The DNA of the CDR3 is TGTGCCAGCAAACCGGGACAGGGGGTATACAATGAGCAGTTCTTC. Translated: CASKPGQGVYNEQFF.

The chain employs TRBV7-3 and TRBJ1-1; TRBD1 is a possible D gene (5 bases). Germline CDR1 reads SGHTA; CDR2 reads FQGTGA. The CDR3 has 15 amino acids. Trimming took 2 bases from V and 1 from J, leaving 11 bases between them. The chain's CDR3 is CASSLSWGENTEAFF. The CDR3 DNA is TGTGCCAGCAGCTTATCGTGGGGGGAGAACACTGAAGCTTTCTTT.